These 26 T cell receptor beta chains were all obtained from the same sample, sequenced in a study of T cells in Graves' hyperthyroidism and ophthalmopathy. What was amplified from RNA transcripts were TCR beta CDR3 regions. Researchers ran a first-round RT-PCR on the TCR CDR3 using the HTBI primer set. TCRdb used MiXCR to reprocess the multiplex PCR reads, holding one entry per CDR3 protein. The table includes 500,000 to 800,000 distinct CDR3 sequences, about 45% detected once. The source material was peripheral blood or thyroid tissue (not recorded which). Every receptor here comes from an adult man with Graves' disease, either hyperthyroidism or ophthalmopathy (not recorded which).

This clonotype was observed at least ten times. The chain uses TRBV20-1 and TRBJ1-3; D remains ambiguous. The V and J ends lost 6 bases and 0 bases respectively, with 12 bases between them. The V gene's germline CDR1 is DFQATT and CDR2 SNEGSKA (reference sequence). This CDR3 contains 14 residues. The DNA of the CDR3 is TGCAGTGCCCTGGTTGACATCTCTGGAAACACCATATATTTT. It yields the protein CSALVDISGNTIYF.

The chain uses TRBV7-3 and TRBJ1-4; 7 nucleotides agree with TRBD1. This CDR3 region has 17 residues. Germline assignment: CDR1 SGHTA and CDR2 FQGTGA. V gave up 4 bases and J gave up 3 bases; unmatched junction bases: 11. DNA for the CDR3: TGTGCCAGCAGCTGGACAGGACCGCCGTTACCTAATGAAAAACTGTTTTTT. Translating gives CASSWTGPPLPNEKLFF.

This clonotype was found a few times. The chain couples TRBV15 to TRBJ2-5, with 7 bases aligning to TRBD2. V gave up 0 bases and J gave up 9 bases; unmatched junction bases: 10. Germline V gives CDR1 LNHNV, CDR2 YYDKDF (reference sequence). This CDR3 comprises 15 residues. For the CDR3, the DNA is TGTGCCACCAGCAGAGATCGGGGGGAACATCAGCCCCAGTACTTC. Its protein product is CATSRDRGEHQPQYF.

This clonotype turned up a few times. The rearrangement links TRBV20-1 to TRBJ1-1; D is possibly TRBD1 (6 bases). Trimming shortened V by 5 bases and J by 4 bases, and 14 bases separated the two germline ends. The CDR3 extends over 13 amino acids. The germline V gene has CDR1 DFQATT and CDR2 SNEGSKA (reference sequence). CDR3 in amino acids: CSAEQGSVTEAFF. The CDR3 region has the DNA TGCAGTGCTGAACAGGGTTCCGTCACTGAAGCTTTCTTT.

This clonotype showed up just once. The gene calls are TRBV7-9 and TRBJ2-5; possibly TRBD1 or TRBD2 for D (7 bases each). There are 15 residues in the CDR3. V lost 3 bases and J 9 bases, leaving 20 bases between the germline ends. Germline V gives CDR1 SEHNR, CDR2 FQNEAQ (reference sequence). This CDR3 reads CASSLATGRDEAQYF. In nucleotides, the CDR3 is TGTGCCAGCAGCTTGGCGACAGGGAGGGACGAGGCCCAGTACTTC.

This rearrangement joins TRBV11-3 to TRBJ2-5; weak D call: TRBD1 (5 bases). The CDR3 sequence is 15 residues long. V was trimmed by 1 base and J by 1 base, leaving 10 bases between them. The germline V gene has CDR1 SGHNT and CDR2 YENEEA. In DNA form, the CDR3 reads TGTGCCAGCAGCTTAGGTACCCAGGGCCAAGAGACCCAGTACTTC. Its translation: CASSLGTQGQETQYF.

This clonotype has ten or more counts. This chain uses TRBV10-3 with TRBJ2-7; unclear D gene. The CDR3 extends over 15 amino acids. Germline CDR1 and CDR2: ENHRY and SYGVKD. The V and J ends lost 10 bases and 2 bases respectively, with 21 bases between them. The CDR3 sequence is CATALAANVAYEQYF. Written as DNA, the CDR3 is TGTGCCACGGCCTTGGCAGCAAATGTGGCCTACGAGCAGTACTTC.

This clonotype has at least ten counts. This chain connects TRBV12-3 or TRBV12-4 to TRBJ1-5; 7 bases fit TRBD1. The junction had 4 bases not matched to a gene; V was cut back by 7 bases and J by 7 bases. The CDR3 consists of 12 residues. The CDR3 DNA sequence: TGTGCCAGCAAGACAGGGTACCAGCCCCAGCATTTT. Its protein product is CASKTGYQPQHF.

The chain has TRBV2 and TRBJ1-6, with TRBD1 identical over 8 bases. Germline values: CDR1 SNHLY, CDR2 FYNNEI. V trimming: 6 bases; J trimming: 10 bases; junction bases outside the gene matches: 11. This CDR3 is 15 amino acids long. The DNA of the CDR3 is TGTGCCAGCAGCCAAGGACAGGGTCGACGGTCACCCCTCCACTTT. Residues: CASSQGQGRRSPLHF.

The rearrangement joins TRBV9 to TRBJ2-2; 7 bases match TRBD2. CDR3 size: 17 residues. The V and J ends lost 0 bases and 4 bases, in that order; junction bases with no gene match: 9. Germline CDR1 reads SGDLS; CDR2 reads YYNGEE. The CDR3 DNA sequence: TGTGCCAGCAGCGTAGCTGGCGGGAGCGAGGCCACCGGGGAGCTGTTTTTT. Encoded protein: CASSVAGGSEATGELFF.

This sequence joins TRBV14 and TRBJ2-2, with D unresolved. The CDR3 is 15 amino acids. Germline V gene lookup returns CDR1 SGHDN and CDR2 FVKESK. The V end was cut by 0 bases, the J end by 0 bases, with 5 bases between. The CDR3 DNA is TGTGCCAGCAGCCAAGATGGCACGAACACCGGGGAGCTGTTTTTT. This encodes CASSQDGTNTGELFF.

DNA of the CDR3: TGTGCCAGCAGTGCCTTTTCCTTAGTTGGCGAGGGGACCCAGTACTTC. Translating gives CASSAFSLVGEGTQYF. The chain is built from TRBV2 and TRBJ2-5; TRBD2 is a possible D gene (5 bases). Trimming removed 4 bases from V and 7 bases from J, with 22 bases in between. The CDR3 length is 16 residues. CDR1 and CDR2 (germline): SNHLY, FYNNEI.

This clonotype was detected a few times. DNA of the CDR3: TGCGCCAGCAGCTTCGAATCCAACGCACAGGGGGAATCTTTCTTT. Its translation is CASSFESNAQGESFF. This chain uses TRBV5-1 with TRBJ1-1; TRBD1 aligns across 8 bases. Losses at the gene ends were 2 bases for V and 12 bases for J; bases not matched to a gene: 15. CDR1 and CDR2 from the germline V gene are SGHRS and YFSETQ. CDR3 length: 15 residues.

This clonotype has ten or more counts. The rearrangement links TRBV7-2 to TRBJ1-2; D remains unclear. V lost 2 bases and J 8 bases, leaving 9 bases between the germline ends. CDR1 and CDR2 (germline): SGHTA, FQGNSA. This CDR3 has 12 amino acids. In DNA, the CDR3 is TGTGCCAGCAGCTTAAGGTCGGGCGGCTACACCTTC. Amino acids: CASSLRSGGYTF.

This chain uses TRBV7-9 with TRBJ1-4; D is possibly TRBD1 (6 bases). Germline values: CDR1 SEHNR, CDR2 FQNEAQ (reference sequence). V was pared by 2 bases and J by 3 bases, with 19 bases between. The CDR3 is made up of 18 amino acids. CDR3 region: CASSLRQGLSGANEKLFF. DNA for the CDR3: TGTGCCAGCAGCTTACGGCAGGGGTTATCTGGAGCTAATGAAAAACTGTTTTTT.

The gene calls are TRBV6-5 and TRBJ1-1; D is perhaps TRBD1 (5 bases). Trimming removed 0 bases at V and 0 bases at J, with 14 bases between. In germline, CDR1 is MNHEY, CDR2 SVGAGI. The CDR3 has 17 amino acids. Written as DNA, the CDR3 is TGTGCCAGCAGTTACTCAAGAGGGGAAAGCTTGAACACTGAAGCTTTCTTT. This sequence encodes CASSYSRGESLNTEAFF.

The rearrangement uses TRBV20-1 and TRBJ2-5; D may be TRBD2 (5 bases). This CDR3 contains 14 residues. V gave up 4 bases and J gave up 5 bases, with 17 bases separating them. CDR1 is DFQATT and CDR2 is SNEGSKA in the germline V gene (reference sequence). CDR3 region: CSAIPTTERETQYF. The DNA of the CDR3 is TGCAGTGCTATACCAACGACGGAGCGGGAGACCCAGTACTTC.

CDR3 amino acids: CASRTRGSYEQYF. For the CDR3, the DNA is TGTGCCAGCAGGACTCGGGGCTCCTACGAGCAGTACTTC. V usage is TRBV6-6 and J usage is TRBJ2-7; a weak D match, TRBD2 (5 bases). V lost 6 bases, J lost 0 bases, and 9 bases lay in between. Germline V gene sequence: CDR1 MNHNY, CDR2 SVGAGI (reference sequence). This CDR3 spans 13 amino acids.

V and J are TRBV19 and TRBJ1-1, with 10 bases matching TRBD1. V shed 6 bases, J shed 4 bases, and the junction held 14 bases outside the gene matches. There are 17 residues in the CDR3. Germline CDR1 is LNHDA and CDR2 is SQIVND (reference sequence). CDR3 sequence (DNA): TGTGCCAGTAGCCCAAGGTGGGACAGGGGTCCAGGCACTGAAGCTTTCTTT. Protein sequence: CASSPRWDRGPGTEAFF.

This clonotype was counted at least ten times. The chain carries TRBV19 and TRBJ1-6, with unresolved D. CDR3 size: 9 residues. Looked up from germline, CDR1 is LNHDA and CDR2 is SQIVND (reference sequence). V shed 4 bases and J shed 15 bases, with 4 bases lying between them. The CDR3 bases are TGTGCCAGTAGTAGGTTCCTCCACTTT. Translated: CASSRFLHF.

This sequence joins TRBV6-5 and TRBJ1-1; possibly TRBD1 for D (5 bases). Germline loops: CDR1 MNHEY, CDR2 SVGAGI. The CDR3 is 13 residues long. V lost 8 bases and J 5 bases, leaving 15 bases between the germline ends. The CDR3 region is CASSPKKGTEAFF. The CDR3 DNA sequence: TGTGCCAGCTCACCAAAGAAGGGGACTGAAGCTTTCTTT.

A word on this clonotype: A read error may be the cause here, since a much bigger clone is one base away. Lacking the conserved final phenylalanine or tryptophan, this CDR3 likely reflects a read error. The CDR3 loop reads CASSSNRDSTEAFL. In nucleotides, the CDR3 is TGTGCCAGTAGTTCCAACAGGGATAGCACTGAAGCTTTCCTT. V gene TRBV19 combines with J gene TRBJ1-1, with D perhaps matching TRBD1 (6 bases). The CDR3 loop spans 14 amino acids. The germline V gene has CDR1 LNHDA and CDR2 SQIVND (reference sequence). V was cut by 5 bases and J by 4 bases, with 14 bases left in between.

Worth noting for this clonotype: This may be a read error, as it is one base from a much larger clone. The chain uses TRBV10-3 and TRBJ1-5, with 8 bases that match TRBD1. Germline lookup yields CDR1 ENHRY and CDR2 SYGVKD. Losses at the gene ends were 10 bases for V and 5 bases for J; bases not matched to a gene: 13. This CDR3 has 15 amino acids. The CDR3 DNA sequence: TGTGCCAGCAATGAGGTGACAGGGGACGATCAGCCCCAGCATTTT. Translation: CASNEVTGDDQPQHF.

A remark on this clonotype: A read error may explain this, as a much larger clone is one base away. This chain uses TRBV7-9 with TRBJ1-1; 9 bases line up with TRBD1. Looked up from germline, CDR1 is SEHNR and CDR2 is FQNEAQ (reference sequence). Trimming at V came to 3 bases and at J to 0 bases, leaving 2 bases not matched to a gene. This CDR3 region has 15 residues. The CDR3 region has the DNA TGTGCCAGCAGCTTCCGGACAGGGGTGAACACTGAAGCTTTCTTT. It yields the protein CASSFRTGVNTEAFF.

This chain connects TRBV6-5 to TRBJ2-5, with 10 bases identical to TRBD2. The CDR3 spans 16 residues. Germline CDR1 MNHEY, CDR2 SVGAGI. The V gene end was trimmed by 4 bases and the J gene end by 5 bases; junction bases not matched to a gene: 10. The DNA of the CDR3 is TGTGCCAGCAGTTTTTTGCTAGCGGGAGTCCCCGAGACCCAGTACTTC. As protein: CASSFLLAGVPETQYF.

At least ten counts were recorded for this clonotype. The chain has TRBV10-3 and TRBJ1-2; 10 bases align to TRBD1. The CDR3 loop spans 13 amino acids. Trimming cost V 7 bases and J 8 bases; bases outside gene matches: 7. Germline V gene lookup returns CDR1 ENHRY and CDR2 SYGVKD. CDR3: CAIKEGQGYGYTF. Written as DNA, the CDR3 is TGTGCCATCAAAGAGGGACAGGGGTACGGCTACACCTTC.